This T cell receptor beta chain was profiled in a study of technical replicates of blood from several donors. This clone was counted a single time. Produced via immunoSEQ multiplex PCR; TCRdb's table is partial and in-frame only. The sample gives tens of thousands of clones, about 93% of which show up once; roughly 0.37% is in the top ten. Germline lookup yields CDR1 MDHEN and CDR2 SYDVKM. V was pared by 3 bases and J by 0 bases, with 12 bases between. CDR3 length: 16 amino acids. This TCR came from a human donor in good health. Specimen: T cells isolated from PBMCs. This chain uses TRBV28 with TRBJ2-1; possible D gene TRBD2, 5 bases. The CDR3, as DNA: TGTGCCAGCAGTTTTATTTCTAGCAGCTCCTACAATGAGCAGTTCTTC. Its protein product is CASSFISSSSYNEQFF.